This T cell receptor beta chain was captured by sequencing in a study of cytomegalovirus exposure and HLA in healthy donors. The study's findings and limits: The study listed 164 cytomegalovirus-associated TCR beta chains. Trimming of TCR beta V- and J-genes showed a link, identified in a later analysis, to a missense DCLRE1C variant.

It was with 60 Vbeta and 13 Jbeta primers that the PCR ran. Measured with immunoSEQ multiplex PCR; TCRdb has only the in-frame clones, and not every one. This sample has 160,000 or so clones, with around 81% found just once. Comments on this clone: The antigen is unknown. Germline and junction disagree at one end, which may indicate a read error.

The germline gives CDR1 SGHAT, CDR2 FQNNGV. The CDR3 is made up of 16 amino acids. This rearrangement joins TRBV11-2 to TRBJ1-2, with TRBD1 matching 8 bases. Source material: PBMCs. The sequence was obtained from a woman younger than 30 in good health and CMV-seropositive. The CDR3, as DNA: TGTGCCAGCAGCTTAGTTCAGGGGGCGAGATCCCATGGCTACGCCTTC. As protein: CASSLVQGARSHGYAF.